The following is a T cell receptor (beta chain) sequence with its context. This clone was detected once. The antigen this receptor binds is unknown. Qualities for individual bases were not recorded, and no much larger clone is one base off. Clipping removes 2 bases from V and 5 bases from J, with 7 as the unmatched junction base count. CDR1 and CDR2 are drawn from the germline V gene: MDHEN, SYDVKM. The CDR3, cysteine through phenylalanine, is 15 amino acids long. Only CDR3 DNA remains: 45 bases, in frame from the first base. In total, about 650 healthy bone marrow donors made up the cohort. At the time of sampling, every cohort member was nominally healthy, though immune exposures that went unrecorded were likely present. The donor was CMV seronegative and belonged to the group of over 300 seronegative cohort members. Every donor gave a peripheral blood sample, and the peripheral blood mononuclear cells from that sample were used for TCR beta sequencing. Genomic DNA extraction from the blood cell samples was performed with the Qiagen DNeasy Blood Extraction Kit.

The data were obtained in a study of cytomegalovirus exposure and HLA in healthy donors (dated by TCRdb to about 2017). Context from the whole study: In an earlier analysis of roughly 500 of the donors, roughly 300 Gb of sequence data and 100 million or so unique TCR beta sequences from 150 million to 200 million T cells were reported. An earlier analysis of 587 of the donors used high-throughput TCR beta sequencing to judge whether each TCR beta V gene segment behaved as functional or pseudogenic. To predict cytomegalovirus infection status, the study brought together high-throughput TCR immunosequencing, statistical association of individual TCRs with disease status, and machine learning. The study aimed to test whether signatures of past pathogen exposure could be identified by cataloging public T cell receptors. Donor age, sex, ethnicity and CMV serostatus were compiled alongside the repertoire data. On average, approximately 250,000 unique TCR beta nucleotide sequences were sequenced per donor among 398 genotyped donors of the cohort, with around 19% of those sequences being non-productive. Along with the roughly 700-subject first cohort, a separate validation cohort of over a hundred different subjects was used. The study profiled the T cell repertoires of hundreds of subjects by immunosequencing and related them to cytomegalovirus serostatus. Genome-wide SNP genotypes for about three fifths of the roughly 670 donors were used in a later genetic analysis, which treated that subset as a discovery cohort. Because of strong linkage in the cohort, roughly 5 DR-DQ haplotypes were treated as single units for association and clustering. In the later analysis, no new phenotypic data were used to find candidate immune exposures; instead, reliance was placed on TCR beta sequences and their occurrence across donors. Of the approximately 400 genotyped donors, about 80% fell in the genetic ancestry cluster associated with self-reported Caucasian donors. An early release that covered fewer than 750 HLA-typed donors contained around 300 gigabases of sequencing data and tens of millions of unique TCR sequences. A later analysis re-analyzed previously published TCR beta repertoires from 550 to 700 donors and added high-resolution HLA genotyping to study TCR occurrence patterns. Every discovery cohort repertoire had been produced on one sequencing platform. HLA typing included class I and class II loci at four-digit resolution. The number of typed donors differed by locus: roughly 629-640 for A, B, C, DRB1 and DQB1; some 500 for DQA1; over 600 for DPA1; and approximately 450 for DPB1. The study at large found these results: An association between a missense DCLRE1C variant and V-gene and J-gene trimming of TCR beta chains was found in a later genetic analysis and replicated in an independent cohort. In this cohort, only TCR beta chains were sequenced, and detectable features were limited by the absence of alpha or paired-chain data. A cluster of highly shared sequence variants was judged likely to be a technical artifact of the sequencing pipeline. A later analysis found that most CMV-associated TCR beta chains appeared HLA-restricted, with HLA associations seemingly driven largely by CMV exposure. In a later analysis, several top co-occurrence clusters were reported to appear linked to parvovirus B19, influenza, CMV and Epstein-Barr virus. Some IMGT-functional V segments, including TRBV6-2 and TRBV6-3, could not be distinguished by the 87-base-pair reads and were therefore excluded. HLA typing was unavailable for some donors at each locus, so association tests used only the typed subset. Three of the identified cytomegalovirus-associated TCR beta chains were confirmed in vitro to be specific for cytomegalovirus antigens. In the study, approximately 160 TCR beta chains were listed as associated with cytomegalovirus. Linkage disequilibrium might explain the correlated functional status among segregating V segments, but an unknown experimental factor could not be ruled out. A further reported finding was that TCR beta sequences accurately predicted the HLA-A and HLA-B alleles for most subjects in the first cohort. The authors suggested that the approach could potentially be extended to other disease states and immunological phenotypes. Immune exposure information for the cohort was limited to CMV serostatus. The classifier was reported to diagnose cytomegalovirus status with high specificity and sensitivity in both the original cohort and the validation cohort. Specific HLA alleles were associated with roughly 17,000 TCR beta sequences at a false discovery rate of 0.05 in a later analysis. Because counts were too low, about 15 rarely observed V segments, including chromosome 9 orphons, were left out of the earlier analysis of 587 of the donors. When HLA alleles, especially DR and DQ, strongly co-occurred, TCR associations were difficult to assign to individual alleles. In a later analysis, HLA-associated TCR beta chains showed more clonal expansion and lower generation probabilities than non-associated chains that were equally common. Across donors, most TCR sequences were observed very rarely, whereas some public TCRs were present in many individuals. Presence/absence analyses assumed roughly uniform sequencing depth across donors, an assumption that may not hold. According to a later genetic analysis, donors in an Asian-associated ancestry cluster had fewer N-insertions in productive TCRs than the approximately 650-donor mean. An earlier analysis of 587 of the donors showed that most TCR beta V segments appeared in productive rearrangements either about 87% or about 30% of the time, which broadly matched IMGT annotations. In a later analysis, TCR association rates were found to vary across HLA loci, with the most associated TCRs seen for DRB1 alleles and the fewest for HLA-C alleles.

Libraries were built with the immunoSEQ multiplex PCR assay. The multiplex PCR relied on a mix of 60 forward primers for TCR Vbeta segments and 13 reverse primers for TCR Jbeta segments. A multiplex PCR assay on genomic DNA amplified the CDR3 region of rearranged TCR beta genes. Amplified TCR beta libraries were sequenced as 87-base-pair reads on the Illumina HiSeq System. The source study handled its data this way. In a later analysis, some 80 million unique TCR beta chains were counted across the 500 to 850 repertoires, and some 10 million of these chains were shared by at least two donors. To remove PCR and sequencing errors, raw reads were error-corrected and collapsed into unique sequences using a nearest-neighbor algorithm that merged closely related sequences. Alignment of CDR3 sequences to IMGT reference sequences was used to assign V, D and J gene segments. For a sequence to be retained, a match of at least six nucleotides was required to both a V gene segment and a J gene segment. A rearrangement was called productive if the CDR3 had no stop codons and remained in frame with V and J, and every other rearrangement was called non-productive. CDR3 was defined according to IMGT convention as the region running from the second conserved V-encoded cysteine to the conserved J-encoded phenylalanine. In an earlier analysis of more than 550 of the donors, sequences lacking an unambiguous match to a single V gene segment were excluded. In an earlier analysis of approximately 560 of the donors, a V segment was called functional when productive rearrangements were above 56.7%, and segregating when the standard deviation between donors exceeded 5%. A statistical classification framework was developed to diagnose cytomegalovirus status using the catalog of TCR beta chain sequences. In a later analysis, TCR nucleotide sequences were compared against IMGT/GENE-DB human TR gene sequences so that V and J genes could be assigned. The TCRdist pipeline was used in a later analysis to assign CDR3 sequences and most-parsimonious VDJ recombination scenarios. In a later analysis, each TCR beta chain was defined by its CDR3 amino acid sequence together with its V-gene family, and reads lacking a unique V-gene family were excluded. A later analysis removed 592 highly shared, low-generation-probability nucleotide sequences to deal with suspected cross-contamination and a sequencing artifact. A later analysis calculated a clonal expansion index for each public chain from normalized within-repertoire ranks of inferred template counts. In a later analysis, generation probabilities were computed using a VDJ recombination model fitted to out-of-frame rearrangements, and the results were checked against IGoR. In a later analysis, hypergeometric tests were used to score TCR-TCR, TCR-HLA and TCR-CMV co-occurrence, with a repertoire-size bias correction applied to TCR pairs. A later analysis estimated false discovery rates by permuting HLA or CMV assignments 20 times. In a later analysis, co-occurring TCRs were grouped using DBSCAN, and TCRdist sequence similarity was added for clustering within HLA-allele-positive subsets. For co-occurrence clustering, repertoires with fewer than 30,000 or more than 120,000 public chains were excluded, along with roughly 5 repertoires with anomalous nucleotide sharing. Entries here come from immuneACCESS through TCRdb and include only in-frame sequences with V and J called. Some clones fail to appear in such tables; in the studies checked, an unresolved V gene covers under half of the shortfall, and the cause of the remainder is unknown. Clonal size and the V and J genes are those of that table, whereas D and trimming came from the DNA. Within this sample are 100,000 to 130,000 clones, with 65% to 85% of them counted one time only. The ten biggest clones cover 2% to 2.5% of the sample.

The TCR originated in a man in his thirties or forties in good health and CMV-seronegative. Sequences were obtained from PBMCs. The V gene is TRBV28 and the J gene is TRBJ2-7; 9 central bases correspond to TRBD1. The CDR3 corresponds to CASSLPTGGLDEQYF. The nucleotide sequence is TGTGCCAGCAGTTTACCCACAGGGGGCCTAGACGAGCAGTACTTC.